This T cell receptor beta chain derives from a study of T cells after yellow fever vaccination. Making TCR cDNA involved 5'RACE template switching, which added UMIs and a universal primer site. TCRdb reprocessed the 5' RACE reads with MiXCR, giving one entry per CDR3 protein. The repertoire holds under 50,000 distinct CDR3 sequences, with about 6.3% as singletons. The CDR3 loop spans 13 amino acids. CDR1 SGHTA and CDR2 FQGNSA come from the germline V gene. This clonotype has a count of ten or more. A junction end diverges from the germline sequence, so it may reflect a read error. The receptor comes from a man aged 30-40 years who received the YFV17D yellow fever vaccine. The V and J genes are TRBV7-2 and TRBJ2-5, with TRBD2 as a possible D gene (5 bases). The sample consisted of PBMCs, either bulk or a sorted T-cell subset (CD4+, CD8+, memory, or dextramer-sorted; not recorded which), taken 45 days after the yellow fever booster vaccination. DNA of the CDR3: TGTGCCAGCAGCTTAGGGGCTTTGGAGGTCAGAATCTTC. Its protein product is CASSLGALEVRIF.